This T cell receptor (beta chain) was sequenced during a study of T cells in Graves' hyperthyroidism and ophthalmopathy (dated by TCRdb to about 2019). For the study in its entirety: Peripheral blood samples were taken at initial diagnosis, before any treatment was given. To identify distinguishing TCR V-J signatures, a discovery cohort of around 98 patients was used, comprising 43 with Graves' ophthalmopathy and under 60 with stable Graves' hyperthyroidism. Whether ophthalmopathy could be predicted prospectively was tested in an independent validation cohort made up of under 20 hyperthyroidism patients plus 17 patients who later progressed to ophthalmopathy. For training and testing, the 95 to 100 patients in the discovery cohort were randomly divided in a 7:3 ratio. In addition, the study compared T-cell repertoires in thyroid tissue and in blood from roughly six Graves' hyperthyroidism patients. Once sampling was done, hyperthyroidism patients were given methimazole at a starting dose of 30 mg daily, whereas ophthalmopathy patients were given high-dose intravenous methylprednisolone. TCR Vbeta CDR3 sequencing of 130 to 150 peripheral blood samples (under 45 ophthalmopathy, over 70 hyperthyroidism and some 17 progressor patients) is reported in the paper. What the authors observed across the whole study: During validation, the model predicted progression to ophthalmopathy a median of roughly 7.1 months ahead of onset, with around 65% sensitivity and almost 75% specificity. In cross-validation, a model built on a 13 V-J signature told ophthalmopathy apart from stable hyperthyroidism with over 85% sensitivity and approximately 84% specificity, and in testing the same model reached 80%/75%. Most expanded thyroid clonotypes (frequency above 0.001) were also detected in blood, suggesting blood repertoires may reflect thyroid immune responses. Sample size was not statistically predetermined, and blinding of investigators to group allocation was not performed.

A patient counted as having stable Graves' hyperthyroidism if no progression to ophthalmopathy occurred over 18 months of follow-up. The hyperthyroidism patients were between 18 and 65 years old and newly diagnosed, with a disease duration of less than 2 months. Any patient with an uncontrolled infection, another autoimmune disease, pregnancy or lactation was excluded. Diagnoses relied on clinical symptoms, serum thyroxine and TRAb, thyroid ultrasound and orbital computed tomography. PBMCs were isolated from about 9.2 ml of fresh peripheral blood by Ficoll-Paque density gradient centrifugation. Trizol reagent was used to extract total RNA, and RNA quality was then checked on an Agilent 2100 Bioanalyzer. In regard to this clonotype: Which antigen it targets is not known. Qualities for individual bases were not recorded, and no much larger clone is one base off.

For CDR1 and CDR2, the germline V gene lists SGHTA and FQGNSA. Taken from cysteine to phenylalanine, the CDR3 has 15 residues. Solely the CDR3 DNA is kept, with 45 bases framed from the first base. The V and J ends are trimmed by 7 bases and 3 bases, leaving 16 bases between them. The TCR beta CDR3 regions were amplified from the RNA transcripts. The TCR CDR3 was subjected to a first round of RT-PCR using the HTBI primer set and the Qiagen OneStep RT-PCR kit. Libraries were constructed in a second round of multiplex PCR, after which size selection and purification were carried out. Sequencing of the libraries was done on an Illumina HiSeq2000 using paired-end 100 bp reads. For the original study's pipeline: SOAPnuke was used to process the raw data, removing reads that contained adapters or uncalled bases, had a mean Phred below 15, or lacked an exact match to the constant primer or identifier. COPE v1.2.5 was used to merge high-quality paired reads, and clonotypes were defined as unique nucleotide sequences. MiTCR v1.1 was used to align clonotypes to the IMGT TRBV, TRBD and TRBJ reference segments. Only V-J combinations with frequency above 0.0001, covering roughly 99% of repertoires, were analysed. The TCS score was defined as F50 (clonal expansion) divided by E x V (chaos), with BLOSUM62-based TCRdist calculated between CDR3 peptides within each V-J. Welch's t-statistics and random forest reduced 450 to 600 V-J features to roughly 13, which were used in a naive Bayes classifier (R e1071). TCRdb reprocessing: public reads trimmed at Q25 with fastp, clones called with MiXCR, in-frame beta chains kept. Rows with a matching CDR3 protein are joined into one entry that keeps the most common DNA and genes. TCRdb, not the original authors, processed these V and J calls. The sample includes approximately 360,000 distinct CDR3 sequences, with approximately 25% observed a single time. Of the sample, around 79% is held by the ten largest clones.

The specimen was blood. The chain uses TRBV7-2 and TRBJ1-5, with no confidently assigned D gene. This sequence was found in a man aged 50 to 60 with Graves' hyperthyroidism. The base sequence is TGTGCCAGCACCGGAGGAGGACGCCCCAATCAGCCCCAGCATTTT. Its coded protein is CASTGGGRPNQPQHF.